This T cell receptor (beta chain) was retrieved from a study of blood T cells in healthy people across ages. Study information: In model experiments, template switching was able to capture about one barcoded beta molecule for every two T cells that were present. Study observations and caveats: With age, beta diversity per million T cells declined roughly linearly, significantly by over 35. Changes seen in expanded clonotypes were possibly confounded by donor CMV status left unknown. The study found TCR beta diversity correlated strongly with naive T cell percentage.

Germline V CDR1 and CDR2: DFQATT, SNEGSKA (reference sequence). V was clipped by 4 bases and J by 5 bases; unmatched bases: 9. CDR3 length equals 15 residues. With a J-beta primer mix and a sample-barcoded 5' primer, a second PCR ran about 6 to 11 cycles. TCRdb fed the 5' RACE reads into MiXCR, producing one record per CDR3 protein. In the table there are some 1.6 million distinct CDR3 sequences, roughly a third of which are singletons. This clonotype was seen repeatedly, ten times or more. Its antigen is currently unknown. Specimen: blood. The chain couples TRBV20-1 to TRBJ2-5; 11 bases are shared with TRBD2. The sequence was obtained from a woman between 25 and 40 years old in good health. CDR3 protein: CSAMKALAGDETQYF. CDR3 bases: TGCAGTGCTATGAAGGCACTAGCGGGGGATGAGACCCAGTACTTC.